This T cell receptor beta chain was sequenced for a study of CD8+ T cells in alopecia areata. The germline V gene has CDR1 LGHNA and CDR2 YNFKEQ. V lost 3 bases, J lost 4 bases, and 8 bases stayed unmatched. CDR3 length: 16 residues. Sequencing relied on a cDNA template that was reverse transcribed from extracted RNA. Produced via immunoSEQ multiplex PCR; TCRdb's table is partial and in-frame only. The sample shows roughly 120,000 clones, around two fifths of them seen only once. The chain is built from TRBV4-2 and TRBJ2-1; 8 nucleotides line up with TRBD2. The receptor was derived from a human donor with alopecia areata. The sample comprised CD4+ T cells sorted from blood. The CDR3 DNA sequence: TGTGCCAGCAGCCATGGCGAAGGCGGGGGGTACAATGAGCAGTTCTTC. It is translated as CASSHGEGGGYNEQFF.